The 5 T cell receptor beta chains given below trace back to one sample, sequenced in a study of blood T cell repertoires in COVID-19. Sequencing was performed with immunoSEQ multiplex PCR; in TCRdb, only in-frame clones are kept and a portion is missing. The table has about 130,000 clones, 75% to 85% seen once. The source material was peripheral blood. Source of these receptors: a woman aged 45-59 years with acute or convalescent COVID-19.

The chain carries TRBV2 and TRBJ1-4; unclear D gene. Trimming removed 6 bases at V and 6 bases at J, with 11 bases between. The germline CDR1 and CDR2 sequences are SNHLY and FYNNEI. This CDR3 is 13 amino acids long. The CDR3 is CASSLSIHEKLFF. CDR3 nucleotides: TGTGCCAGCAGCTTGAGTATCCATGAAAAACTGTTTTTT.

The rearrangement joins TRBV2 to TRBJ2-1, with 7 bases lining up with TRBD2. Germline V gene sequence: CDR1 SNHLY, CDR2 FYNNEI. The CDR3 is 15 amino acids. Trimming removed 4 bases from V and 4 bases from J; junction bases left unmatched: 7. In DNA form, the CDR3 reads TGTGCCAGCAGTGTACGTCTAGCGGATTACAATGAGCAGTTCTTC. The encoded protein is CASSVRLADYNEQFF.

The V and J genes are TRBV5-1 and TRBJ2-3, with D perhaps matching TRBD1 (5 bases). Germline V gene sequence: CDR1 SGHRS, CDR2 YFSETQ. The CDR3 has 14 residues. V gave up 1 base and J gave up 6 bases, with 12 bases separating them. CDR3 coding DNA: TGCGCCAGCAGCTTGTTGTCCAGGGCTGATACGCAGTATTTT. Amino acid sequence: CASSLLSRADTQYF.

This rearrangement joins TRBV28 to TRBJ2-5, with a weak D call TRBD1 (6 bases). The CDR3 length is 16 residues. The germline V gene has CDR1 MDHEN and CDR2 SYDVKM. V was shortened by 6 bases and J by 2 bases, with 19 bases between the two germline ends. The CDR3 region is CASSTTDRILQETQYF. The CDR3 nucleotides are TGTGCCAGCAGCACAACCGACAGGATCCTACAAGAGACCCAGTACTTC.

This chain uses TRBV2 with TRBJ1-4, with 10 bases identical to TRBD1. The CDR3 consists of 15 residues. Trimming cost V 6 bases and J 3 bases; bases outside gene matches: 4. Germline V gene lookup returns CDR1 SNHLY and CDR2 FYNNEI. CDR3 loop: CASRRQGAANEKLFF. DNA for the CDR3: TGTGCCAGCAGAAGACAGGGGGCTGCTAATGAAAAACTGTTTTTT.